The sequence of this T cell receptor beta chain was determined in a study of T cell responses to AZD1222 COVID-19 vaccine. Method: immunoSEQ multiplex PCR; TCRdb's copy keeps in-frame clones and lacks some. The sample has approximately 100,000 clones; around 95% are singletons. The CDR3 covers 15 residues. Germline values: CDR1 MNHEY, CDR2 SVGAGI. The V and J ends lost 6 bases and 0 bases respectively, with 14 bases between them. This sequence was found in an adult in good health. The rearrangement uses TRBV6-5 and TRBJ1-1; D remains ambiguous. The specimen comprised peripheral blood, sampled on day 0 of AZD1222 vaccination. CDR3 sequence: CASSPRGVVNTEAFF. The DNA of the CDR3 is TGTGCCAGCAGCCCCAGAGGAGTGGTGAACACTGAAGCTTTCTTT.